The 8 T cell receptor beta chains in this list originate from one sample, sequenced in a study of T-cell memory formation after mild COVID-19. TCRdb re-called the 5' RACE reads with MiXCR, one entry per CDR3 protein. Of more than 150,000 distinct CDR3 sequences in the sample, 11% are singletons; the top ten hold 3.5% to 4%. Material for sequencing was PBMCs or a T cell subset sorted from them (not recorded which). The receptor set was obtained from a man younger than 30 who had mild COVID-19 (a few samples of this study predate the infection). Cell type and time point are not known.

This clonotype was counted many times. The CDR3 loop reads CASSFSASGGGSEQFF. The CDR3 bases are TGTGCCAGCAGCTTTTCCGCTAGCGGGGGTGGGAGTGAGCAGTTCTTC. The chain couples TRBV11-2 to TRBJ2-1; the match to TRBD2 covers 10 bases. The CDR3 sequence is 16 residues long. The germline CDR1 and CDR2 sequences are SGHAT and FQNNGV. V gave up 3 bases and J gave up 9 bases; unmatched junction bases: 11.

The chain has TRBV11-2 and TRBJ2-1; D is perhaps TRBD1 (6 bases). CDR3 length equals 13 residues. V was cut by 0 bases and J by 10 bases, with 10 bases left in between. Germline assignment: CDR1 SGHAT and CDR2 FQNNGV. In nucleotides, the CDR3 is TGTGCCAGCAGCTTAGACCGAGGGGGAGAGCAGTTCTTC. Protein product: CASSLDRGGEQFF.

This clonotype was recorded a few times. The chain links TRBV28 to TRBJ2-7; 9 nucleotides agree with TRBD1. In germline, CDR1 is MDHEN, CDR2 SYDVKM. Trimming took 6 bases from V and 12 from J; bases not matched to a gene: 9. This CDR3 is built from 12 residues. This CDR3 is CASSPGTGMWYV. CDR3 in DNA: TGTGCCAGCAGCCCCGGGACAGGGATGTGGTACGTC.

This clonotype appeared a few times. The chain combines TRBV7-8 with TRBJ2-7; 9 bases are a match to TRBD1. CDR3 size: 16 residues. Germline loops: CDR1 SGHVS, CDR2 FQNEAQ. After removal of 4 bases from V and 0 bases from J, the junction contained 7 bases not matched to a gene. The CDR3 nucleotides read TGTGCCAGCAGCTCTCGACAGGGGGAAGGCTCCTACGAGCAGTACGTC. As protein: CASSSRQGEGSYEQYV.

This clonotype was seen a few times. The chain has TRBV7-2 and TRBJ2-7, with a weak D call TRBD1 (6 bases). CDR3 size: 15 residues. Germline CDR1 SGHTA, CDR2 FQGNSA. Trimming removed 5 bases from V and 0 bases from J, with 14 bases in between. Written as DNA, the CDR3 is TGTGCCAGCAGCAACCGGGACACGAGCTCCTACGAGCAGTACTTC. It is translated as CASSNRDTSSYEQYF.

V is TRBV11-2 and J is TRBJ2-3; tentatively, D is TRBD1 (6 bases). CDR1 is SGHAT, CDR2 FQNNGV, per germline. The V and J ends lost 4 bases and 0 bases respectively, with 17 bases between them. This CDR3 comprises 17 residues. Here the CDR3 DNA reads TGTGCCAGCAGCTCAGGGGTTTACATATCTAGCACAGATACGCAGTATTTT. Its translation: CASSSGVYISSTDTQYF.

This clonotype has ten or more counts. This chain connects TRBV7-8 to TRBJ2-1; 9 positions agree with TRBD1. The CDR3 covers 14 residues. Losses at the gene ends were 5 bases for V and 8 bases for J; bases not matched to a gene: 7. Per germline, CDR1 SGHVS and CDR2 FQNEAQ. The CDR3 coding sequence is TGTGCCAGCAGCCCGAAGAGGACAGGGGATGAGCAGTTCTTC. This encodes CASSPKRTGDEQFF. Drawing the rest from reference TRBV7-8 and TRBJ2-1, the complete variable domain is GAGVSQSPRYKVAKRGQDVALRCDPISGHVSLFWYQQALGQGPEFLTYFQNEAQLDKSGLPSDRFFAERPEGSVSTLKIQRTQQEDSAVYLCASSPKRTGDEQFFGPGTRLTVL.

This clonotype was seen a handful of times. The chain employs TRBV5-1 and TRBJ2-7; D perhaps matches TRBD2 (6 bases). Trimming cost V 4 bases and J 6 bases, with 14 bases left between them. Looked up from germline, CDR1 is SGHRS and CDR2 is YFSETQ. The CDR3 is made up of 13 amino acids. CDR3 nucleotide sequence: TGCGCCAGCAGCCCCCAGGAGGGTGGCGAGCAGTACGTC. Encoded protein: CASSPQEGGEQYV.